A single sample is the source of the 2 T cell receptor beta chains below, sequenced in a study of chemoradiotherapy in HPV16-positive cancers (dated by TCRdb to 2021 to 2024). The protocol used for the library was the immunoSEQ multiplex PCR assay. TCRdb holds this immuneACCESS table with in-frame rearrangements only. Some clones are missing; in checked studies, unresolved V genes explain under half, and the rest has no known cause. The sample data list under 15,000 clones, and about 88% of these were observed just once. 4.5% to 7% of the sample comes from the top ten. Sequenced here: blood, sampled from a patient who underwent chemoradiotherapy. The receptors were gathered from a human donor with HPV-associated anogenital cancer.

This sequence joins TRBV2 and TRBJ1-6, with 11 bases lining up with TRBD1. Germline V gene data show CDR1 as SNHLY and CDR2 as FYNNEI. The CDR3 is made up of 15 amino acids. With 6 bases clipped from V and 9 bases from J, the junction kept 7 bases outside the gene matches. This chain's CDR3 is CASRPGQGASSPLHF. CDR3 sequence (DNA): TGTGCCAGCAGGCCCGGACAGGGGGCAAGTTCACCCCTCCACTTT. Based on the CDR3 plus reference TRBV2 and TRBJ1-6, the full variable domain is EPEVTQTPSHQVTQMGQEVILRCVPISNHLYFYWYRQILGQKVEFLVSFYNNEISEKSEIFDDQFSVERPDGSNFTLKIRSTKLEDSAMYFCASRPGQGASSPLHFGNGTRLTVT.

A single count supports this clone. V usage is TRBV5-1 and J usage is TRBJ2-5, with D possibly matching TRBD2 (5 bases). Per germline, CDR1 SGHRS and CDR2 YFSETQ. The CDR3 is 13 residues long. Trimming removed 2 bases at V and 1 base at J, with 6 bases between. The CDR3 region has the DNA TGCGCCAGCAGCTTCAGCGGCCAAGAGACCCAGTACTTC. It codes for CASSFSGQETQYF.